This T cell receptor beta chain was documented in a study of shared T cell receptors in the human thymus. Germline lookup yields CDR1 SGDLS and CDR2 YYNGEE. CDR3 length: 17 amino acids. Trimming removed 4 bases from V and 2 bases from J, with 22 bases in between. The repertoire was sequenced with immunoSEQ multiplex PCR; TCRdb's copy has only in-frame clones and lacks some. This sample has more than 550,000 clones; around 85% occur once, and the top ten carry more than 0.01%. This sample also appeared in a second study, on human thymus T cells. Per that study: Resections from corrective heart surgery provided thymus tissue. Thymic and blood repertoires appeared to carry a bias in their V and J gene usage. Highly overlapping thymic repertoires among unrelated individuals were reported in related research.

Sequencing was carried out using thymocytes. This chain joins TRBV9 and TRBJ2-7; perhaps TRBD2 as D (6 bases). The clonotype originates from a girl under three years old with a congenital heart defect. The CDR3 loop reads CASSKTWRAPSTYEQYF. In DNA, the CDR3 is TGTGCCAGCAGCAAAACTTGGAGGGCCCCTTCTACCTACGAGCAGTACTTC.